This is a list of T cell receptor beta chains from one sample in a study of shared clonotypes between healthy human individuals. The repertoire was sequenced with immunoSEQ multiplex PCR; TCRdb's copy has only in-frame clones and lacks some. Among about 2.1 million clones listed, about 93% were seen once. Sequencing input: naive CD8+ T cells from PBMCs. The receptor source for this set is a man between 18 and 35 years old in good health. Some clones in this sample may be carry-over from other donors' samples. CDR3s include the opening cysteine and the closing phenylalanine or tryptophan. The order of the fields is clone size, J gene, D gene, V gene, CDR3 protein, CDR3 DNA. A D gene is named only where the DNA matches it firmly. Not all rows give a size; the values are once, few, many and, for expanded clones, a class.

>.|TRBJ2-1|.|TRBV19
CASSNQSSYNEQFF
TGTGCCAGTAGTAACCAGAGCTCCTACAATGAGCAGTTCTTC
>.|TRBJ2-1|TRBD1|TRBV6-4
CASSDPNRGAEQFF
TGTGCCAGCAGTGACCCCAACAGGGGGGCTGAGCAGTTCTTC
>.|TRBJ2-1|TRBD2|TRBV11-3
CASSPAGDRPHNEQFF
TGTGCCAGCAGCCCCGCGGGGGATCGGCCCCACAATGAGCAGTTCTTC
>few|TRBJ1-1|.|TRBV14
CASSQGRNTEAFF
TGTGCCAGCAGCCAAGGCAGAAACACTGAAGCTTTCTTT
>.|TRBJ2-7|TRBD1|TRBV19
CASSSRDSMYEQYF
TGTGCCAGTAGTAGCCGGGACAGTATGTACGAGCAGTACTTC
>.|TRBJ1-5|.|TRBV6-6
CASNWGRVQPQHF
TGTGCCAGCAACTGGGGGCGGGTGCAGCCCCAGCATTTT
>.|TRBJ2-5|.|TRBV4-1
CASSQVFGRGETQYF
TGCGCCAGCAGCCAAGTTTTTGGCAGGGGAGAGACCCAGTACTTC
>.|TRBJ2-7|TRBD1|TRBV28
CASSTRQGPHFPYEQYF
TGTGCCAGCAGTACCCGACAGGGTCCGCATTTTCCCTACGAGCAGTACTTC
>.|TRBJ1-2|.|TRBV11-2
CASSLGGLNYGYTF
TGTGCCAGCAGCTTGGGGGGGCTGAACTATGGCTACACCTTC
>.|TRBJ1-2|TRBD1|TRBV27
CASSKGAGYTF
TGTGCCAGCAGTAAGGGGGCTGGCTACACCTTC
>.|TRBJ2-2|.|TRBV4-1
CASSPVTANTGELFF
TGCGCCAGCAGCCCAGTGACGGCTAACACCGGGGAGCTGTTTTTT
>.|TRBJ2-3|TRBD2|TRBV4-3
CASSQGLAGGDTDTQYF
TGCGCCAGCAGCCAAGGGTTAGCGGGAGGAGACACAGATACGCAGTATTTT
>.|TRBJ1-5|.|TRBV19
CASSMIPPGSNQPQHF
TGTGCCAGTAGTATGATCCCTCCAGGGTCCAATCAGCCCCAGCATTTT
>.|TRBJ2-3|TRBD2|TRBV5-1
CASRDPGLAGTDTQYF
TGCGCCAGCAGGGATCCGGGACTAGCGGGAACAGATACGCAGTATTTT
>.|TRBJ1-5|TRBD1|TRBV15
CATRDRGPDQPQHF
TGTGCCACAAGGGACAGGGGGCCGGATCAGCCCCAGCATTTT
>.|TRBJ1-2|.|TRBV6-5
CASSYSEGGEGYTF
TGTGCCAGCAGTTACTCAGAAGGGGGTGAGGGCTACACCTTC
>.|TRBJ2-3|TRBD2|TRBV11-3
CASSFSGTTDTQYF
TGTGCCAGCAGCTTTAGCGGGACCACAGATACGCAGTATTTT
>.|TRBJ1-1|.|TRBV28
CASSLWRAASTEAFF
TGTGCCAGCAGTTTATGGAGGGCGGCGAGCACTGAAGCTTTCTTT
>once|TRBJ1-1|TRBD1|TRBV7-9
CASSAPGGSRTEAFF
TGTGCCAGCAGCGCTCCAGGGGGCTCTCGCACTGAAGCTTTCTTT
>.|TRBJ2-3|TRBD2|TRBV28
CASSRTSGNEIQTLSTDTQYF
TGTGCCAGCAGCCGTACTAGCGGGAATGAAATACAGACACTTAGCACAGATACGCAGTATTTT
>.|TRBJ2-7|TRBD2|TRBV5-1
CASSPRVAGGPFSFYEQYF
TGCGCCAGCAGCCCCAGGGTAGCGGGAGGGCCCTTTTCATTCTACGAGCAGTACTTC
>.|TRBJ1-2|TRBD1|TRBV27
CASSLGTGVYGYTF
TGTGCCAGCAGCCTCGGGACAGGGGTCTATGGCTACACCTTC